This note documents a single TCR beta chain sequence. The antigen is unknown. This sample stems from a study of lymphopenia after photon versus proton radiotherapy. Study-wide results and caveats: After the lymphocyte nadir, photon-treated repertoires showed oligoclonal expansion, especially of CD8+ Temra cells. Photon-treated patients lost naive T cells and TCR diversity; proton-treated stayed stable.

Sequencing used immunoSEQ multiplex PCR; TCRdb keeps in-frame clones, though not all of them. This table holds 75,000 or so clones, about four fifths found once. V lost 4 bases and J lost 0, with 7 bases in between. Germline V CDR1 and CDR2: SGHAT, FQNNGV. The CDR3 length is 13 residues. The sequence was obtained from a man aged 60 to 75 with pancreatic cancer. The V call is TRBV11-2, the J call TRBJ2-7, with unresolved D. The sequenced sample was peripheral blood, obtained from a patient treated with proton-based radiotherapy. CDR3 DNA: TGTGCCAGCAGCTATTTTAGCTCCTACGAGCAGTACTTC. Translating gives CASSYFSSYEQYF.